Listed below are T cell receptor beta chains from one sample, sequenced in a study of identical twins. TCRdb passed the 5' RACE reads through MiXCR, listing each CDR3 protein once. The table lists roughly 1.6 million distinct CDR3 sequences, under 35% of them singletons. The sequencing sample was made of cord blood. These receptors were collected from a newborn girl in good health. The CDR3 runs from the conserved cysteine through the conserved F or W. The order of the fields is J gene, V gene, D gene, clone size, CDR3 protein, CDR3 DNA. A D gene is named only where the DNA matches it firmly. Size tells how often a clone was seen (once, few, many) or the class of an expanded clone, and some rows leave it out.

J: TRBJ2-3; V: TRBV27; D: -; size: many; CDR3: CASSLVGDTDTQYF; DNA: TGTGCCAGCAGTTTAGTCGGGGACACAGATACGCAGTATTTT
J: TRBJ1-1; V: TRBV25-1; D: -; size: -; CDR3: CASREVGGGTEAFF; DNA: TGTGCCAGCAGAGAAGTGGGGGGAGGCACTGAAGCTTTCTTT
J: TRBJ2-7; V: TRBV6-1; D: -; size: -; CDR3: CASSEPHFRHEQYF; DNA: TGTGCCAGCAGTGAACCCCACTTTCGGCACGAGCAGTACTTC
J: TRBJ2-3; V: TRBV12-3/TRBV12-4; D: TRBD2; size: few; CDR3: CASKNSGGSTDTQYF; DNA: TGTGCCAGCAAGAATAGCGGGGGAAGCACAGATACGCAGTATTTT
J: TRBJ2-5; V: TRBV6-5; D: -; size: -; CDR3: CASSSERDPFWNEQYF; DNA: TGTGCCAGCAGCTCCGAAAGGGACCCCTTCTGGAATGAGCAGTACTTC
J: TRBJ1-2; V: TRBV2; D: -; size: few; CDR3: CASSERRAVSNYGYTF; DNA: TGTGCCAGCAGTGAAAGGCGGGCAGTATCTAACTATGGCTACACCTTC
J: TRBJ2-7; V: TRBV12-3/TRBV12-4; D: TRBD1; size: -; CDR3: CAGSLVGTGGYEQYF; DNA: TGTGCCGGCAGTTTAGTGGGGACAGGGGGCTACGAGCAGTACTTC
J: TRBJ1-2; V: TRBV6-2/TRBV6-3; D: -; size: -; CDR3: CASRPPSRRGYTF; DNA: TGTGCCAGCAGGCCCCCTAGCCGTCGTGGCTACACCTTC
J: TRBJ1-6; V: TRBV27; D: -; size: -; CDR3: CASSLQDGNSPLHF; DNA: TGTGCCAGCAGTTTACAAGACGGAAATTCACCCCTCCACTTT
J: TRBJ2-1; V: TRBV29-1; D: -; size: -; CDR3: CSVEKSYNGRFF; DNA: TGCAGCGTTGAAAAGTCCTACAATGGGCGGTTCTTC
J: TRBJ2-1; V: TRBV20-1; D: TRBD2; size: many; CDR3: CSASGLADNEQFF; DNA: TGCAGTGCTAGTGGACTAGCGGACAATGAGCAGTTCTTC
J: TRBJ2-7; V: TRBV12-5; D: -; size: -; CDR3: CASGLDRPPNEQYF; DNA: TGTGCTAGTGGCCTCGATCGTCCCCCCAATGAGCAGTACTTC
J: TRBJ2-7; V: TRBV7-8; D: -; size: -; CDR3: CASGWRETYEQYF; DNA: TGTGCCAGCGGTTGGAGGGAAACCTACGAGCAGTACTTC
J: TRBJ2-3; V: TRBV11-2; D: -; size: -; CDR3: CASSSKRLYTDTQYF; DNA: TGTGCCAGCAGCTCCAAGCGGTTGTACACAGATACGCAGTATTTT